This note documents a single T cell receptor (beta chain) sequence. Its antigen is as yet unknown. Measured with immunoSEQ multiplex PCR; TCRdb has only the in-frame clones, and not every one. Of over 150,000 clones listed, approximately 90% are singletons. The length of the CDR3 is 12 residues. Germline CDR1 and CDR2: SNHLY and FYNNEI. Second-dose recipients at about 4 or about 12 weeks were treated as one pooled group. The sample comes from a study of T cell responses to AZD1222 COVID-19 vaccine. Overall study findings and caveats: Spike-specific TCR repertoires showed rising breadth and depth after two AZD1222 doses. The peak T cell response came first, and repertoires were sampled only after it. There were mostly white British donors and more females than males, and clonal diversity was possibly underestimated.

The source material was peripheral blood, sampled 28 days after the second AZD1222 dose. This sequence was found in an adult who received the AZD1222 COVID-19 vaccine. The V call is TRBV2, the J call TRBJ1-1; D not resolved. The CDR3 protein is CAAKAQPTEAFF. The CDR3 nucleotides read TGTGCAGCCAAGGCCCAACCCACTGAAGCTTTCTTT.